Given below is one T cell receptor beta chain in context. This sample was included in a study of control samples from healthy donors and cancer patients. The protocol was immunoSEQ multiplex PCR, while the TCRdb copy is restricted to in-frame clones and leaves out a portion. This sample carries under 85,000 clones, over 65% of them seen once, and the ten largest clones take 2.9%. The CDR3 runs to 17 residues. Germline CDR1 LGHNA, CDR2 YSLEER. With V trimmed by 0 bases and J by 2 bases, 7 bases remained unmatched. The sequence was obtained from a woman aged 50 to 65 with lung cancer. The sequenced sample consisted of PBMCs. The V and J genes are TRBV4-3 and TRBJ1-3; TRBD1 aligns across 7 bases. CDR3 region: CASSQDITGAAGNTIYF. The CDR3 region has the DNA TGCGCCAGCAGCCAAGATATCACAGGGGCGGCTGGAAACACCATATATTTT.